This T cell receptor beta chain emerged from a study of T-cell memory formation after mild COVID-19. TCR alpha and TCR beta cDNA libraries carrying sample barcodes and UMIs came from 5'RACE with constant-segment primers. TCRdb used MiXCR to reprocess the 5' RACE reads, holding one entry per CDR3 protein. The sample contains approximately 300,000 distinct CDR3 sequences, approximately 15% of which appear only once. V lost 4 bases and J 4 bases, leaving 14 bases between the germline ends. Germline V gene sequence: CDR1 SGHRS, CDR2 YFSETQ. This CDR3 has 14 residues. General study points: What remained unconfirmed was the SARS-CoV-2 specificity of second-wave clones peaking on day 37. A second wave expanding day 15 to 37 was CD4+-biased; contracting clones were balanced.

This clonotype was counted between two and nine times. The antigen is undetermined. Sample: PBMCs or a T cell subset sorted from them (not recorded which). This rearrangement joins TRBV5-1 to TRBJ2-5; D tentatively fits TRBD1 or TRBD2 (5 bases each). This sequence originates from a man younger than 35 who had mild COVID-19 (a few samples of this study predate the infection). Cell type and time point are not known. CDR3 bases: TGCGCCAGCAGCGGGGACGCTCTCCCAGAGACCCAGTACTTC. Protein: CASSGDALPETQYF.